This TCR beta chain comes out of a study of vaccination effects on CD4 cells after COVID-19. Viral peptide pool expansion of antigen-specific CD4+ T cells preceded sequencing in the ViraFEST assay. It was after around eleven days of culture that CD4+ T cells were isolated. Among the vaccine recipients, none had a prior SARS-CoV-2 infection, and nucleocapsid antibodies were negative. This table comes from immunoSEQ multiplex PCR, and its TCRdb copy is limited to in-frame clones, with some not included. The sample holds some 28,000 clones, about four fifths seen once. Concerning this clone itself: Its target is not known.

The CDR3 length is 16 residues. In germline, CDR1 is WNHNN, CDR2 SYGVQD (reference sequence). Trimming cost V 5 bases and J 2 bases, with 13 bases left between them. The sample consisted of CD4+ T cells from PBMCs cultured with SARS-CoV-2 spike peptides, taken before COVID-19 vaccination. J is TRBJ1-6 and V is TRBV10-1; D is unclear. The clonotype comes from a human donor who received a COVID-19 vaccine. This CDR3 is CASSREGGTYNSPLHF. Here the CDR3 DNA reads TGCGCCAGCAGTCGGGAGGGTGGGACCTATAATTCACCCCTCCACTTT.